This T cell receptor (beta chain) was sequenced in a study of T cell responses to AZD1222 COVID-19 vaccine. General study points: Clonal diversity may have been underestimated, and the donors were mostly white British, with more females than males. With dominance at 160-218 and 743-854, vaccine-associated CD4 TCRs spanned spike. The peak T cell response came first, and repertoires were sampled only after it.

Assay: immunoSEQ multiplex PCR; the TCRdb copy retains only in-frame clones and omits some. The sample contains tens of thousands of clones, about 84% of which appear only once. This clone was recorded once. No antigen is known for it. Germline CDR1 SGHTA, CDR2 FQGTGA. Trimming cost V 1 base and J 4 bases, with 4 bases left between them. CDR3 length: 13 residues. Sequencing was performed on peripheral blood, taken 28 days after the second AZD1222 dose. The origin of this receptor is an adult who received the AZD1222 COVID-19 vaccine. This chain uses TRBV7-3 with TRBJ2-2, with no clear D. CDR3 loop: CASSLRTTGELFF. The CDR3 region has the DNA TGTGCCAGCAGCTTAAGGACCACCGGGGAGCTGTTTTTT.